Each of the 8 T cell receptor beta chains below was sequenced from the same sample in a study of T cell responses to AZD1222 COVID-19 vaccine. Generated by immunoSEQ multiplex PCR, the TCRdb table keeps only in-frame clones and is missing some. The table shows under 150,000 clones, with roughly 90% occurring only once. Here the sequenced sample was peripheral blood, taken on day 0 of AZD1222 vaccination. Source of these receptors: an adult in good health.

V and J are TRBV19 and TRBJ1-5; unclear D gene. Trimming left V 9 bases short and J 0 bases short, with 9 bases between. The CDR3 spans 13 residues. CDR1 LNHDA and CDR2 SQIVND come from the germline V gene (reference sequence). CDR3 DNA: TGTGCCAGCGCATTAGATAGCAATCAGCCCCAGCATTTT. Translated, it gives CASALDSNQPQHF.

The chain recombines TRBV6-2 or TRBV6-3 with TRBJ1-2; 7 nucleotides line up with TRBD1. Germline V lookup: CDR1 MNHEY, CDR2 SVGEGT. The J segment lost 5 bases and the V segment lost 6 bases, leaving 9 bases of the junction unmatched. The CDR3 length is 14 residues. CDR3 protein: CASSGRGYQYGYTF. The CDR3 DNA sequence: TGTGCCAGCAGCGGCAGGGGGTATCAGTATGGCTACACCTTC.

The V and J genes are TRBV2 and TRBJ1-5; D is ambiguous. Germline V CDR1 and CDR2: SNHLY, FYNNEI. V was trimmed by 5 bases and J by 7 bases, leaving 12 bases between them. This CDR3 region has 13 residues. CDR3 sequence (DNA): TGTGCCAGCAGTCAAGGGTTAGGACAGCCCCAGCATTTT. It yields the protein CASSQGLGQPQHF.

This sequence joins TRBV7-9 and TRBJ1-2; the match to TRBD1 covers 11 bases. The CDR3 spans 19 residues. With V trimmed by 11 bases and J by 5 bases, 25 bases remained unmatched. Per germline, CDR1 SEHNR and CDR2 FQNEAQ (reference sequence). The CDR3 loop is CAAIIDGQGARSYKYGYTF. DNA of the CDR3: TGTGCCGCAATAATCGACGGACAGGGGGCGCGGAGTTACAAATATGGCTACACCTTC.

The chain couples TRBV7-2 to TRBJ2-7; D tentatively fits TRBD1 or TRBD2 (6 bases each). The V gene's germline CDR1 is SGHTA and CDR2 FQGNSA. The V and J ends lost 5 bases and 4 bases respectively, with 15 bases between them. This CDR3 contains 14 residues. CDR3 DNA sequence: TGTGCCAGCAGCCGGGGGCAGGGGAGATACGAGCAGTACTTC. This codes for CASSRGQGRYEQYF.

This clone has only one observation. The chain recombines TRBV28 with TRBJ2-7, with D perhaps assigned TRBD1 or TRBD2 (7 bases each). The CDR3 is 15 amino acids. Germline CDR1 reads MDHEN; CDR2 reads SYDVKM. Trimming left V 9 bases short and J 3 bases short, with 21 bases between. DNA of the CDR3: TGTGCCAGTCAGGGGGGGGTCAGCGCCTACTACGAGCAGTACTTC. Its translation is CASQGGVSAYYEQYF.

The V gene is TRBV4-3, the J gene TRBJ1-4; tentatively, D is TRBD1 (5 bases). The CDR3 totals 22 residues. Trimming removed 3 bases from V and 4 bases from J, with 33 bases in between. Germline V gene lookup returns CDR1 LGHNA and CDR2 YSLEER. CDR3 nucleotide sequence: TGCGCCAGCAGCCAGACGAGGGCCGGACATGTTGCAGGGTTGGGGATTAATGAAAAACTGTTTTTT. This gives the protein CASSQTRAGHVAGLGINEKLFF.

This chain joins TRBV19 and TRBJ1-2; 10 bases line up with TRBD1. There are 17 residues in the CDR3. The V and J ends lost 4 bases and 0 bases, in that order; junction bases with no gene match: 8. Germline-derived CDR1 and CDR2 are LNHDA and SQIVND (reference sequence). This CDR3 is CASSTPRTGGANYGYTF. CDR3 sequence (DNA): TGTGCCAGTAGTACCCCTAGGACAGGGGGAGCTAACTATGGCTACACCTTC.